This TCR beta chain was recorded in a study of radiotherapy plus CTLA-4 blockade in lung cancer. Overall study context: Of the patients, over 15% showed objective responses and more than 30% attained disease control.

The trim removed 7 bases at V and 1 base at J, leaving 9 bases unmatched. CDR3 length: 15 residues. CDR1 and CDR2 from the germline V gene are MNHNS and SASEGT. Produced via immunoSEQ multiplex PCR; TCRdb's table is partial and in-frame only. This sample yields 60,000 to 70,000 clones, of which about 80% are seen a single time; around 4% belongs to the top ten. CTLA-4 blockade with ipilimumab, together with focal radiation, was given to patients with chemo-refractory metastatic non-small-cell lung cancer. Sequencing used peripheral blood, obtained from a patient treated with radiotherapy plus ipilimumab. This sequence was found in a human donor with non-small cell lung cancer who had a partial response to radiotherapy plus ipilimumab. The chain links TRBV6-1 to TRBJ2-7; 8 bases match TRBD2. The CDR3 loop reads CASTVSGGLSYEQYF. The DNA for the CDR3 is TGTGCCAGCACAGTATCGGGAGGGTTGTCCTACGAGCAGTACTTC.